This T cell receptor (beta chain) was sequenced for a study of T-cell memory formation after mild COVID-19. This clonotype has a handful of counts. Germline values: CDR1 SGHTA, CDR2 FQGNSA. The CDR3 is 16 amino acids. Between the trimmed V and J ends, which lost 1 base and 1 base, there was a span of 14 bases. TCRdb called the 5' RACE reads again in MiXCR, with one record for every CDR3 protein. Among 350,000 to 500,000 distinct CDR3 sequences listed, less than 25% were seen once. This receptor was obtained from an adult woman who had mild COVID-19 (a few samples of this study predate the infection). Cell type and time point are not known. What was sequenced was PBMCs or a T cell subset sorted from them (not recorded which). The rearrangement links TRBV7-2 to TRBJ2-7, with TRBD1 as a possible D gene (5 bases). CDR3 nucleotides: TGTGCCAGCAGCTTAGTAGGGCAGGGATCTTCCTACGAGCAGTACTTC. This gives the protein CASSLVGQGSSYEQYF. The full variable domain, with the rest looked up from reference TRBV7-2 and TRBJ2-7, is GAGVSQSPSNKVTEKGKDVELRCDPISGHTALYWYRQSLGQGLEFLIYFQGNSAPDKSGLPSDRFSAERTGGSVSTLTIQRTQQEDSAVYLCASSLVGQGSSYEQYFGPGTRLTVT.